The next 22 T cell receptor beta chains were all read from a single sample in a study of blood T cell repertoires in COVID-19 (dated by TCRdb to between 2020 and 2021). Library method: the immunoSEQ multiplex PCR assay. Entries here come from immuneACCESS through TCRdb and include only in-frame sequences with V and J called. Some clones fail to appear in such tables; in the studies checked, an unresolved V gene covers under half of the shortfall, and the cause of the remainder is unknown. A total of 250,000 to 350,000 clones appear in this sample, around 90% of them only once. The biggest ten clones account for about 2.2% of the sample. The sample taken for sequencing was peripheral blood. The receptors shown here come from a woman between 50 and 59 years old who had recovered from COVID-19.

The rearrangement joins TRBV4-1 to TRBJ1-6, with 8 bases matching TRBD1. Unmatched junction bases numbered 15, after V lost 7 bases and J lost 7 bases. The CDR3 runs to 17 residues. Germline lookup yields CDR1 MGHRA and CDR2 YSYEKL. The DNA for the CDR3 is TGCGCCAGCAATATACACCGGAGACAGGGGTTAAATTCACCCCTCCACTTT. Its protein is CASNIHRRQGLNSPLHF.

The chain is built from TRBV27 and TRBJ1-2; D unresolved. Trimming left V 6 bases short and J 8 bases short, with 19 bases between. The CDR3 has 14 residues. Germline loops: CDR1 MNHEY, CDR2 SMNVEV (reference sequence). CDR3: CASSRTEASRGYTF. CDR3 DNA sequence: TGTGCCAGCAGCCGAACCGAGGCATCGCGAGGCTACACCTTC.

The CDR3 DNA follows: TGTGCCAGCAGCTTTAGGACAGGGGTGGGGTCTTTCTTT. It codes for CASSFRTGVGSFF. This chain joins TRBV5-6 and TRBJ1-1; 9 nucleotides line up with TRBD1. V gave up 2 bases and J gave up 12 bases; unmatched junction bases: 8. Germline loops: CDR1 SGHDT, CDR2 YYEEEE. This CDR3 is 13 amino acids long. Filled out from reference TRBV5-6 and TRBJ1-1, the complete variable domain reads DAGVTQSPTHLIKTRGQQVTLRCSPKSGHDTVSWYQQALGQGPQFIFQYYEEEERQRGNFPDRFSGHQFPNYSSELNVNALLLGDSALYLCASSFRTGVGSFFGQGTRLTVV.

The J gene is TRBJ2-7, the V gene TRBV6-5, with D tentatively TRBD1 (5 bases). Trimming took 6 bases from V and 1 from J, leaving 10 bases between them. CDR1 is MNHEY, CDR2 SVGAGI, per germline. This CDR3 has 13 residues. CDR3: CASSPDRSYEQYF. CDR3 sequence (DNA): TGTGCCAGCAGCCCCGACAGATCCTACGAGCAGTACTTC.

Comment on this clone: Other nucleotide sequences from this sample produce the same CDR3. CDR3: CASSYSGATEAFF. In DNA, the CDR3 is TGTGCCAGCAGTTACTCGGGAGCAACTGAAGCTTTCTTT. The chain employs TRBV6-2 or TRBV6-3 and TRBJ1-1; no firm D call. CDR3 length: 13 amino acids. V was cut by 0 bases and J by 5 bases, with 7 bases left in between. Germline V CDR1 and CDR2: MNHEY, SVGEGT.

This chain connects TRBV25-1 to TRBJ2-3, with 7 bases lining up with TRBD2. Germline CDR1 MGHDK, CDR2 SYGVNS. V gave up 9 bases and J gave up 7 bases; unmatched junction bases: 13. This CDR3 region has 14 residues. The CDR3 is CASGAGRGFHTQYF. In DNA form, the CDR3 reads TGTGCCAGTGGGGCGGGGCGGGGGTTTCATACGCAGTATTTT.

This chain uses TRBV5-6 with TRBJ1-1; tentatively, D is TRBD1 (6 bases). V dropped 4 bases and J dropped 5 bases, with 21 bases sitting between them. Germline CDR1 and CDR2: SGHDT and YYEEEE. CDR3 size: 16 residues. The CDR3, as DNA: TGTGCCAGCAGCGGTTGGACCGGGACACGCGGTACTGAAGCTTTCTTT. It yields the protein CASSGWTGTRGTEAFF.

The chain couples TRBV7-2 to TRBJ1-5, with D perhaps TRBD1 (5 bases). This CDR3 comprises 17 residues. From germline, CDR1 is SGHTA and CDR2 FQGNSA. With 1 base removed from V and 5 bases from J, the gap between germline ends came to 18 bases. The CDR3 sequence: CASSLVRGWGDHQPQHF. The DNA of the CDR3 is TGTGCCAGCAGCTTAGTTCGAGGGTGGGGGGATCATCAGCCCCAGCATTTT.

The CDR3: CASSDGSPGTGNPLTF. The DNA for the CDR3 is TGTGCCAGCAGTGATGGTTCGCCCGGGACAGGGAATCCCCTGACTTTC. The V gene is TRBV6-1, the J gene TRBJ2-6; 9 bases agree with TRBD1. The germline V gene has CDR1 MNHNS and CDR2 SASEGT. The ends lost 3 bases at V and 15 bases at J; junction bases unmatched: 15. This CDR3 contains 16 residues.

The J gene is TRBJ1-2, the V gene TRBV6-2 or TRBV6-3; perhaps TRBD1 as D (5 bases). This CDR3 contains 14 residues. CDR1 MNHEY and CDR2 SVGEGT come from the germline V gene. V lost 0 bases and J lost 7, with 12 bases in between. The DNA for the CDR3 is TGTGCCAGCAGTTACTCGGAGGGGACCTCTGGCTACACCTTC. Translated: CASSYSEGTSGYTF.

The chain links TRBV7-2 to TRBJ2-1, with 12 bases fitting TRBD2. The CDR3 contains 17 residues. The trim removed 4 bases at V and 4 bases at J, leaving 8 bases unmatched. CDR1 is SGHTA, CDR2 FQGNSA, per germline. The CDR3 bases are TGTGCCAGCAGCTCCTCACTAGCGGGAGGTAGTTACAATGAGCAGTTCTTC. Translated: CASSSSLAGGSYNEQFF.

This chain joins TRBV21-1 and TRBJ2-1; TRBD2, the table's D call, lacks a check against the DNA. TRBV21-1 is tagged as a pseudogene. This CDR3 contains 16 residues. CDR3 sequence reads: CASERSSYPHGDEQFF. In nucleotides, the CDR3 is TGTGCCAGCGAACGGAGTAGCTACCCCCACGGCGATGAGCAGTTCTTC.

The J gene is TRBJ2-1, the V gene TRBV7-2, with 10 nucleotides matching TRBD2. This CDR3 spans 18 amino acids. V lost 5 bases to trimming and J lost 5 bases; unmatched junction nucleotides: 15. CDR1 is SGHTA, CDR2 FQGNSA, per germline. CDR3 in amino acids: CASSPSRVLAGLNNEQFF. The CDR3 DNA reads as TGTGCCAGCAGCCCTAGCAGGGTACTAGCGGGGTTGAACAATGAGCAGTTCTTC.

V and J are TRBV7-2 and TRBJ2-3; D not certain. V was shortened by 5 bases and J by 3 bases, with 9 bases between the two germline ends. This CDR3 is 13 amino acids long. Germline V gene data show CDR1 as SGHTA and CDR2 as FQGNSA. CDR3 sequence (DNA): TGTGCCAGCAGCCCTATAGTTACAGATACGCAGTATTTT. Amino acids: CASSPIVTDTQYF.

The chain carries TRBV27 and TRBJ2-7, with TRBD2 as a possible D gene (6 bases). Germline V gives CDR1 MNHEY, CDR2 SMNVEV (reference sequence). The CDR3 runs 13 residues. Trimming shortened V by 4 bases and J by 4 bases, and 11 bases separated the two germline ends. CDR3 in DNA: TGTGCCAGCAGTTGGGCGGGACGGTACGAGCAGTACTTC. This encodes CASSWAGRYEQYF.

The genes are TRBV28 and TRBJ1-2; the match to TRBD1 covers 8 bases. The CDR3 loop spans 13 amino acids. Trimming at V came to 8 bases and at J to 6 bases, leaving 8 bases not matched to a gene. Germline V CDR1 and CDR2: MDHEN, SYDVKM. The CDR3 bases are TGTGCCAGCGAAAAGACAGGGGCTCATGGCTACACCTTC. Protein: CASEKTGAHGYTF.

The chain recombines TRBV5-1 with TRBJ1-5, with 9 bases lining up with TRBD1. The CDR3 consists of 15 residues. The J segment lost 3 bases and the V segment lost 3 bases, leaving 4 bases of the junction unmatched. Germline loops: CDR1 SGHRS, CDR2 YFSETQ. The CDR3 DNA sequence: TGCGCCAGCAGCTCCGGGACAGGGTTCAATCAGCCCCAGCATTTT. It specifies CASSSGTGFNQPQHF. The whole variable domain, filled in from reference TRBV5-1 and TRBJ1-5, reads KAGVTQTPRYLIKTRGQQVTLSCSPISGHRSVSWYQQTPGQGLQFLFEYFSETQRNKGNFPGRFSGRQFSNSRSEMNVSTLELGDSALYLCASSSGTGFNQPQHFGDGTRLSIL.

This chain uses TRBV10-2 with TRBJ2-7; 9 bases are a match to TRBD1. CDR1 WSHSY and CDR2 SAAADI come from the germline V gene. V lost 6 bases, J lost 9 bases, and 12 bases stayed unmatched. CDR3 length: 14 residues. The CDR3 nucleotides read TGCGCCAGCAGCCCAAACCACAGGGGGCAAGGGCAGTACTTC. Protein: CASSPNHRGQGQYF.

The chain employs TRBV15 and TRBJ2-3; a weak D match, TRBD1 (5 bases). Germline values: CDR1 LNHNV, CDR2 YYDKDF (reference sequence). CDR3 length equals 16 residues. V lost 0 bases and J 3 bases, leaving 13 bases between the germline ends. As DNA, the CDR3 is TGTGCCACCAGCAGAGAGGGCACTCCAGGGACAGATACGCAGTATTTT. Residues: CATSREGTPGTDTQYF.

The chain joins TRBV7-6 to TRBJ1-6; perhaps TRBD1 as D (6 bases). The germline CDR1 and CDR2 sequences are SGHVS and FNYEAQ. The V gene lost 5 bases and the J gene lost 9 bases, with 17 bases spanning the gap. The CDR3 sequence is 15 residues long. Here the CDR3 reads CASSLKGDFSSPLHF. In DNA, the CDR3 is TGTGCCAGCAGCCTTAAGGGGGATTTCAGTTCACCCCTCCACTTT.

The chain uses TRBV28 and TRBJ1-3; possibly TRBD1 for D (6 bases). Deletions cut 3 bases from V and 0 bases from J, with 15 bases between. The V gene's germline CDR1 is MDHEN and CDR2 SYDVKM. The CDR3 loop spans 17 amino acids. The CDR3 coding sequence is TGTGCCAGCAGTTTGGGGGCGGCAGGGATCTCTGGAAACACCATATATTTT. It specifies CASSLGAAGISGNTIYF.

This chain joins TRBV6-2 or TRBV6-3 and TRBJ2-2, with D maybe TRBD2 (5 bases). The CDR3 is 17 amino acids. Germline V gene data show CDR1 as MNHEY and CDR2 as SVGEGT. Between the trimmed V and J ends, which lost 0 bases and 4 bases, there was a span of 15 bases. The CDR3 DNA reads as TGTGCCAGCAGTTACTCGTTTACTAGTCGAGCCACCGGGGAGCTGTTTTTT. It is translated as CASSYSFTSRATGELFF.